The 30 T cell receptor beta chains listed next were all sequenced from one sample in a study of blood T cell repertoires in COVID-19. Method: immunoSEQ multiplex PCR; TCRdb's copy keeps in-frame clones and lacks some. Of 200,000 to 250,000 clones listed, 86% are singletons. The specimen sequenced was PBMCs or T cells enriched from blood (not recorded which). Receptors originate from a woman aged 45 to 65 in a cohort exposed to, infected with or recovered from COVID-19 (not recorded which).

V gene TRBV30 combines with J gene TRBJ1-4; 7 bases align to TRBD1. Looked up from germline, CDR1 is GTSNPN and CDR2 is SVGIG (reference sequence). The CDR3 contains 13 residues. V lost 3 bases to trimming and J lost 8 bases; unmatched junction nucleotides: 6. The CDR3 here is CAWRLQGSEKLFF. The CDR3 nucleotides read TGTGCCTGGAGATTACAGGGGAGCGAAAAACTGTTTTTT.

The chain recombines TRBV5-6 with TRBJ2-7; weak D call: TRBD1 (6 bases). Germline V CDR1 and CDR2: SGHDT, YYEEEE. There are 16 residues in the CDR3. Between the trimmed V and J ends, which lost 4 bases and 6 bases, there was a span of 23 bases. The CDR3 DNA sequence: TGTGCCAGCAGCCGTGGGTGGGGAACGGGACAAGTCGAGCAGTACTTC. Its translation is CASSRGWGTGQVEQYF.

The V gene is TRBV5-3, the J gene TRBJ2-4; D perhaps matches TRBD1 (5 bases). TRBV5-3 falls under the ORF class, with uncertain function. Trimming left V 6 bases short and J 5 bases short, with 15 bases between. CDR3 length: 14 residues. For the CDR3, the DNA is TGTGCCAGAAACAGGTTTGCCAGGGAAAACATTCAGTACTTC. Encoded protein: CARNRFARENIQYF.

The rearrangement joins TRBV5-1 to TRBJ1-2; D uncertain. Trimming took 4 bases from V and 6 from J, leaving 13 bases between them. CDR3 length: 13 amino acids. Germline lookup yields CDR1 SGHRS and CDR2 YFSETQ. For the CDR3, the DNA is TGCGCCAGCAGCCCGGGAGAGCCCGATGGCTACACCTTC. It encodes CASSPGEPDGYTF.

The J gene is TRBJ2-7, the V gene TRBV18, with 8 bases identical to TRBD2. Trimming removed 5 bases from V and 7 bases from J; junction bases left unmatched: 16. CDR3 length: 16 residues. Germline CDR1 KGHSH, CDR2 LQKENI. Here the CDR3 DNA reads TGTGCCAGCTCATCCGTTAGCGGGGACGCTGTGCGGGAGCAGTACTTC. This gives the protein CASSSVSGDAVREQYF.

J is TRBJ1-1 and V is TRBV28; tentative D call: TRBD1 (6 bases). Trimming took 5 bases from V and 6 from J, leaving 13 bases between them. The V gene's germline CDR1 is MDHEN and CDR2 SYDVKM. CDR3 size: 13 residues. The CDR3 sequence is CASSTSGESEAFF. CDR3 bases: TGTGCCAGCAGTACGTCAGGGGAGTCTGAAGCTTTCTTT.

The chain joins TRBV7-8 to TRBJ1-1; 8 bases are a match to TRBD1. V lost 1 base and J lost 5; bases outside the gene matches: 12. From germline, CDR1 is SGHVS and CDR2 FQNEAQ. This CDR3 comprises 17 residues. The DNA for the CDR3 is TGTGCCAGCAGCTTAGTTGATGTACGAAGGACAGGGACTGAAGCTTTCTTT. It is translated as CASSLVDVRRTGTEAFF.

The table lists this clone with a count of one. The CDR3 region is CASSPWTSRYEQYF. In DNA form, the CDR3 reads TGTGCCAGCAGCCCATGGACTAGCAGGTACGAGCAGTACTTC. The chain employs TRBV7-9 and TRBJ2-7, with 8 positions matching TRBD2. The CDR3 runs to 14 residues. V shed 5 bases, J shed 4 bases, and the junction held 7 bases outside the gene matches. Germline assignment: CDR1 SEHNR and CDR2 FQNEAQ (reference sequence).

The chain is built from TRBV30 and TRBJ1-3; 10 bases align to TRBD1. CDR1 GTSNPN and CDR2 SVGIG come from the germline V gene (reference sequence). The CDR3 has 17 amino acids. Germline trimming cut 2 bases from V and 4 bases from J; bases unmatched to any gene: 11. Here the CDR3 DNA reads TGTGCCTGGAGTCCCCGGGACAGGGGAAAACTGGGAAACACCATATATTTT. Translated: CAWSPRDRGKLGNTIYF.

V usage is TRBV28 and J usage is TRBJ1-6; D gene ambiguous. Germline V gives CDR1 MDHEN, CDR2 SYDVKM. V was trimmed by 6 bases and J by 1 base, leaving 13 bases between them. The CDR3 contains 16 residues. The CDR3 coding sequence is TGTGCCAGCAGGACGACAAAGAAGTCCTATAATTCACCCCTCCACTTT. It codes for CASRTTKKSYNSPLHF. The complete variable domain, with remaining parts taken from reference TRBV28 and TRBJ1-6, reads DVKVTQSSRYLVKRTGEKVFLECVQDMDHENMFWYRQDPGLGLRLIYFSYDVKMKEKGDIPEGYSVSREKKERFSLILESASTNQTSMYLCASRTTKKSYNSPLHFGNGTRLTVT.

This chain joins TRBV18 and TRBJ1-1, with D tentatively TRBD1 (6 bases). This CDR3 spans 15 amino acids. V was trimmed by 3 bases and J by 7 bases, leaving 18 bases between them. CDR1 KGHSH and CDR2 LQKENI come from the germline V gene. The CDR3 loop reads CASSPSTWTEREAFF. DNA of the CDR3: TGTGCCAGCTCACCCTCCACCTGGACAGAACGTGAAGCTTTCTTT.

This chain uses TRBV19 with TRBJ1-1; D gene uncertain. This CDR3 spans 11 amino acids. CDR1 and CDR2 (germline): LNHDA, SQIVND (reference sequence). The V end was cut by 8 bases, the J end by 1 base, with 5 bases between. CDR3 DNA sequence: TGTGCCAGTTCAGGGAACACTGAAGCTTTCTTT. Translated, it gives CASSGNTEAFF.

The CDR3 nucleotides are TGCGCCAGCAGCGACAGGGTCGACGCAGATACGCAGTATTTT. It yields the protein CASSDRVDADTQYF. The V call is TRBV5-1, the J call TRBJ2-3; TRBD1 aligns across 7 bases. The CDR3 length is 14 residues. Germline lookup yields CDR1 SGHRS and CDR2 YFSETQ. J lost 4 bases, V lost 4 bases, and 6 bases had no gene match. The complete variable domain, with remaining parts taken from reference TRBV5-1 and TRBJ2-3, reads KAGVTQTPRYLIKTRGQQVTLSCSPISGHRSVSWYQQTPGQGLQFLFEYFSETQRNKGNFPGRFSGRQFSNSRSEMNVSTLELGDSALYLCASSDRVDADTQYFGPGTRLTVL.

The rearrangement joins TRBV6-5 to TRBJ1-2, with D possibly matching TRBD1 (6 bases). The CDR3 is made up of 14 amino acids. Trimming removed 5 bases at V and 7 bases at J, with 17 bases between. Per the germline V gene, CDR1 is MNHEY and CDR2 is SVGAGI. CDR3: CASSLSPTGSGYTF. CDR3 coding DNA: TGTGCCAGCAGTCTCTCCCCGACAGGTTCTGGCTACACCTTC.

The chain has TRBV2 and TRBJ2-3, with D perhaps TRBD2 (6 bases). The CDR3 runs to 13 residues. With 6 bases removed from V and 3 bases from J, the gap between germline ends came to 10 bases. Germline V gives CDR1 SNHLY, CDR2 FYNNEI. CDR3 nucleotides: TGTGCCAGCAGGACCGGGGGAACAGATACGCAGTATTTT. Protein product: CASRTGGTDTQYF.

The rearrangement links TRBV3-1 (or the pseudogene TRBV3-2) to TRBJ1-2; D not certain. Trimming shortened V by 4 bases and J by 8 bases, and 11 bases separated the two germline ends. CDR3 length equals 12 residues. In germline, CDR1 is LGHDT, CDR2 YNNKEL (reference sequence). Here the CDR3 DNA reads TGTGCCAGCAGCCGGACTTCTGGGGGCTACACCTTC. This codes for CASSRTSGGYTF.

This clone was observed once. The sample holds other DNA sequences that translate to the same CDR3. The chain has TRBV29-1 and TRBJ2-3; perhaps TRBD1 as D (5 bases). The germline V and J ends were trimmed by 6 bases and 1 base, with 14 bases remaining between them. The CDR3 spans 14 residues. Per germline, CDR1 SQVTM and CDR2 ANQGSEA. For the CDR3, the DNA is TGCAGCGTAGACCTGGCAGGGCGCACAGATACGCAGTATTTT. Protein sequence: CSVDLAGRTDTQYF.

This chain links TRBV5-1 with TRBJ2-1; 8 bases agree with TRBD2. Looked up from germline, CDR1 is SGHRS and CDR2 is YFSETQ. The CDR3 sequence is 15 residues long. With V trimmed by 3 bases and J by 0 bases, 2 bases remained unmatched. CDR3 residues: CASSSTSGSYNEQFF. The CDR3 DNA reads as TGCGCCAGCAGCTCCACTAGCGGCTCCTACAATGAGCAGTTCTTC. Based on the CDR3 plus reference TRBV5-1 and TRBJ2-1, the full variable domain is KAGVTQTPRYLIKTRGQQVTLSCSPISGHRSVSWYQQTPGQGLQFLFEYFSETQRNKGNFPGRFSGRQFSNSRSEMNVSTLELGDSALYLCASSSTSGSYNEQFFGPGTRLTVL.

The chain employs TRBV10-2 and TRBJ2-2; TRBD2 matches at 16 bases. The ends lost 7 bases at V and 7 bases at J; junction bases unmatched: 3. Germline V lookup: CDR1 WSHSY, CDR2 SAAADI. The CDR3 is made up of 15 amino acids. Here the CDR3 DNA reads TGCGCCAGCACCGGGACTAGCGGGGGGGTCGGGGAGCTGTTTTTT. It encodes CASTGTSGGVGELFF.

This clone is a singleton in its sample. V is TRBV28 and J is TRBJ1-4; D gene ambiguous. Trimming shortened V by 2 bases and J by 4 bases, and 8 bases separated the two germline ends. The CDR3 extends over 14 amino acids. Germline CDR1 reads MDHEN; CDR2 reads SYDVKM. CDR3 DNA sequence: TGTGCCAGCAGTTTAGCCAGGATTAATGAAAAACTGTTTTTT. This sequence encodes CASSLARINEKLFF.

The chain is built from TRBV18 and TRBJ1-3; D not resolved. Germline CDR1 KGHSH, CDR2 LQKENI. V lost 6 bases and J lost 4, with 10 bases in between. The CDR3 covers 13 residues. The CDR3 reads CASSDTEGNTIYF. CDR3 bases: TGTGCCAGCTCGGATACAGAAGGAAACACCATATATTTT.

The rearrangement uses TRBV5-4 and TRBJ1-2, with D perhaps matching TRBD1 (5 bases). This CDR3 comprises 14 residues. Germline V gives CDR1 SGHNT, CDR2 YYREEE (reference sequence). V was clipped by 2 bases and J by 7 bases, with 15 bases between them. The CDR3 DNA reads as TGTGCCAGCAGCTTATCAAGAACAGGATCTGGCTACACCTTC. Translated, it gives CASSLSRTGSGYTF.

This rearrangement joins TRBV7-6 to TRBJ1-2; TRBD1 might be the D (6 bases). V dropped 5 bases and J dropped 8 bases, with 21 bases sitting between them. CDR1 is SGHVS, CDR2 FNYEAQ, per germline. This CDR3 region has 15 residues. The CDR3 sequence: CASSPTTGGVRGYTF. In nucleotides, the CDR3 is TGTGCCAGCAGCCCCACTACGGGGGGCGTGCGGGGCTACACCTTC. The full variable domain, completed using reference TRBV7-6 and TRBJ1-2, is GAGVSQSPRYKVTKRGQDVALRCDPISGHVSLYWYRQALGQGPEFLTYFNYEAQQDKSGLPNDRFSAERPEGSISTLTIQRTEQRDSAMYRCASSPTTGGVRGYTFGSGTRLTVV.

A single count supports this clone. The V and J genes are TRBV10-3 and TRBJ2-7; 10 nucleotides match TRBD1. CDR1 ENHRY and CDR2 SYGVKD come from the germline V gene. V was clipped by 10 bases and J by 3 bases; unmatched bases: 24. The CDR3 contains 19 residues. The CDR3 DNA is TGTGCCACCCAGGGGACAGGGGAGAGAATTGGGGCTTTCTACTACGAGCAGTACTTC. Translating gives CATQGTGERIGAFYYEQYF.

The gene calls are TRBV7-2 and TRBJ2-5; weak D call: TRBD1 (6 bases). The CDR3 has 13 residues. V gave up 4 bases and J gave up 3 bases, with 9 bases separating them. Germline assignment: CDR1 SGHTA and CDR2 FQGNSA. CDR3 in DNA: TGTGCCAGCAGCTACAACAGGGAAGAGACCCAGTACTTC. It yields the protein CASSYNREETQYF.

CDR3 bases: TGTGCCAGCAGCTTAACGGGGGGGCCAAACACCGGGGAGCTGTTTTTT. As protein: CASSLTGGPNTGELFF. This rearrangement joins TRBV7-3 to TRBJ2-2; a weak D match, TRBD2 (7 bases). With 0 bases removed from V and 2 bases from J, the gap between germline ends came to 10 bases. Per the germline V gene, CDR1 is SGHTA and CDR2 is FQGTGA. The CDR3 covers 16 residues.

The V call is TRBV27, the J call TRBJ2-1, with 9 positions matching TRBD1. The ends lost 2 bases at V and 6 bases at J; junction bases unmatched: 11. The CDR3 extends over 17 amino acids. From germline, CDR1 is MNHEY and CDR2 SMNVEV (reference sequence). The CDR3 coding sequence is TGTGCCAGCAGTTTACGCCTGTTAGGGACAGGGCTCAATGAGCAGTTCTTC. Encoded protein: CASSLRLLGTGLNEQFF.

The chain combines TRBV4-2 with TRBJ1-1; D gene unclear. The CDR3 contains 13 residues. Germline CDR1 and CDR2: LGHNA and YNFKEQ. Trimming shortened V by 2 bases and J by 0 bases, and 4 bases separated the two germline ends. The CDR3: CASSQYMNTEAFF. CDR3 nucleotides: TGTGCCAGCAGCCAATACATGAACACTGAAGCTTTCTTT.

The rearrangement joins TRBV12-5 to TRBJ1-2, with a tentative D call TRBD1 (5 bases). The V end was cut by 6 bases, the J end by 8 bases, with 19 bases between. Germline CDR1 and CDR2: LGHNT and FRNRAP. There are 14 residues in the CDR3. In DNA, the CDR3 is TGTGCTAGTGGGTTCCGGGCCCAGGGACTCGGCTACACCTTC. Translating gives CASGFRAQGLGYTF.

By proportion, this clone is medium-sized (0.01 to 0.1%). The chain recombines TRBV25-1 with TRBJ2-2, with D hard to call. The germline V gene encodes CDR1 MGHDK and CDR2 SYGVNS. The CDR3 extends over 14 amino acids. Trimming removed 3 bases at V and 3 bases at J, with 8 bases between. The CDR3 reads CASSEAADTGELFF. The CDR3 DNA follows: TGTGCCAGCAGTGAGGCGGCAGACACCGGGGAGCTGTTTTTT.